This TCR beta chain was found in a study of blood T cells in healthy people across ages. Overall study context: Per every two T cells, about one barcoded beta molecule was captured by template switching.

The second PCR ran about 6 to 11 cycles with a sample-barcoded 5' primer and J-beta primers. MiXCR was run by TCRdb on the 5' RACE reads, yielding one entry per CDR3 protein. The sample lists 1.5 million to 2 million distinct CDR3 sequences, about 35% occurring once. Whole-study results and caveats: Per million T cells, TCR beta diversity dropped about linearly as age rose.

With V trimmed by 0 bases and J by 6 bases, 7 bases remained unmatched. The CDR3 is made up of 15 amino acids. The germline V gene encodes CDR1 SGDLS and CDR2 YYNGEE. The table lists this clonotype with a few counts. Its matching antigen is unknown. Sample: blood. This clonotype was sampled from a young woman in good health. The chain uses TRBV9 and TRBJ2-3, with 7 bases fitting TRBD1. The CDR3 DNA follows: TGTGCCAGCAGCGTAGCGGGAAGCAGGGGGGATACGCAGTATTTT. Translated, it gives CASSVAGSRGDTQYF.